This T cell receptor beta chain was sequenced during a study of blood T cell repertoires in COVID-19. The wider study: Whether acute or convalescent, the COVID-19 samples came from the United States, Italy and Spain. T cells, B-cell-depleted T cells, or PBMCs supplied cDNA or gDNA.

Looked up from germline, CDR1 is SGHRS and CDR2 is YFSETQ. V was pared by 1 base and J by 4 bases, with 7 bases between. The CDR3 runs 13 residues. Profiling relied on immunoSEQ multiplex PCR, and the TCRdb table lists in-frame clones only, not all of them. This sample has about 130,000 clones, with over 75% found just once. The sequenced sample was peripheral blood. This clonotype was sampled from a man of 80 years or more with active or convalescent COVID-19. The chain carries TRBV5-1 and TRBJ2-3; D is unresolved. CDR3 in amino acids: CASSLSLPDTQYF. The CDR3 nucleotides are TGCGCCAGCAGCTTGTCCCTACCAGATACGCAGTATTTT.